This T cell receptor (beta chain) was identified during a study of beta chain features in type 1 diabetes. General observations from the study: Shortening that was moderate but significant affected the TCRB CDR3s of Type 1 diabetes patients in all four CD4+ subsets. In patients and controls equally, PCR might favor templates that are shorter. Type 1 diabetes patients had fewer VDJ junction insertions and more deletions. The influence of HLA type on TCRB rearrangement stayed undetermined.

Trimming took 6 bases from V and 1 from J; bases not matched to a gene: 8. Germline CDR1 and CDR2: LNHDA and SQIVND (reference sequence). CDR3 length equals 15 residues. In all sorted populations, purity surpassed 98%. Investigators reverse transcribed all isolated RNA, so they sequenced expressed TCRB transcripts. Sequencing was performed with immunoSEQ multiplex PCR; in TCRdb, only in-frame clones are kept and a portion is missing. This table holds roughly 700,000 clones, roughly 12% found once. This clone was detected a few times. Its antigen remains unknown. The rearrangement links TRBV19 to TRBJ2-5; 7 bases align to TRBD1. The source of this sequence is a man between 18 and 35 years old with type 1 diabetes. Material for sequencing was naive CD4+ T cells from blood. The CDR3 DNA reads TGTGCCAGTAGGCCTCCGGGGACAGTCCAAGAGACCCAGTACTTC. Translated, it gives CASRPPGTVQETQYF.